Shown below are 14 T cell receptor beta chains from a single sample sequenced in a study of PD-1 blockade in classical Hodgkin lymphoma. Time point reported: newly diagnosed, previously untreated cHL patient sample. Sequenced by immunoSEQ multiplex PCR; TCRdb stores in-frame clones only, minus some. The sample lists fewer than 40,000 clones; 94% were seen once. What was sequenced was peripheral blood mononuclear cells (PBMCs). These receptors were obtained from a human donor with classical Hodgkin lymphoma.

This clone was recorded only once. The rearrangement joins TRBV7-6 to TRBJ2-2; 13 nucleotides line up with TRBD2. Looked up from germline, CDR1 is SGHVS and CDR2 is FNYEAQ. V was pared by 5 bases and J by 5 bases, with 5 bases of the junction left unmatched. The CDR3 runs to 16 residues. The CDR3 is CASSRLAGGRTGELFF. CDR3 coding DNA: TGTGCCAGCAGCCGACTAGCGGGGGGAAGAACCGGGGAGCTGTTTTTT. Full variable domain (rest looked up from reference TRBV7-6 and TRBJ2-2): GAGVSQSPRYKVTKRGQDVALRCDPISGHVSLYWYRQALGQGPEFLTYFNYEAQQDKSGLPNDRFSAERPEGSISTLTIQRTEQRDSAMYRCASSRLAGGRTGELFFGEGSRLTVL.

This chain connects TRBV29-1 to TRBJ2-5, with D unclear. The CDR3 consists of 12 residues. Germline CDR1 SQVTM, CDR2 ANQGSEA. V dropped 4 bases and J dropped 3 bases, with 9 bases sitting between them. Here the CDR3 reads CSVAGLEETQYF. Written as DNA, the CDR3 is TGCAGCGTTGCCGGGCTAGAAGAGACCCAGTACTTC.

This chain connects TRBV7-8 to TRBJ2-1; 7 nucleotides align to TRBD2. Germline loops: CDR1 SGHVS, CDR2 FQNEAQ. This CDR3 has 16 amino acids. V was pared by 9 bases and J by 4 bases, with 15 bases of the junction left unmatched. This CDR3 is CASTLFGRERYNEQFF. As DNA, the CDR3 is TGTGCCAGTACTCTTTTTGGGCGGGAGAGATACAATGAGCAGTTCTTC.

The chain carries TRBV5-1 and TRBJ1-2; D perhaps matches TRBD1 (5 bases). CDR1 is SGHRS and CDR2 is YFSETQ in the germline V gene. Trimming cost V 7 bases and J 5 bases, with 18 bases left between them. CDR3 size: 14 residues. CDR3 bases: TGCGCCAGCTCCCGGGGGACCCATGGATATGGCTACACCTTC. It is translated as CASSRGTHGYGYTF.

The chain employs TRBV28 and TRBJ2-7, with 10 bases fitting TRBD2. CDR1 is MDHEN and CDR2 is SYDVKM in the germline V gene. J was trimmed by 4 bases and V by 3 bases; bases with no gene match: 6. The CDR3 totals 15 residues. CDR3 nucleotide sequence: TGTGCCAGCAGTTTGGCGTGGACTAGCGGATACGAGCAGTACTTC. This encodes CASSLAWTSGYEQYF.

The genes are TRBV2 and TRBJ2-5; 13 bases are a match to TRBD2. Germline V CDR1 and CDR2: SNHLY, FYNNEI. The CDR3 extends over 14 amino acids. V was clipped by 9 bases and J by 4 bases; unmatched bases: 5. The CDR3 spells CASIGLAGAETQYF. The DNA for the CDR3 is TGTGCCAGTATAGGACTAGCGGGAGCAGAGACCCAGTACTTC.

The chain carries TRBV20-1 and TRBJ2-1; D is perhaps TRBD2 (5 bases). The CDR3 contains 11 residues. The V and J ends lost 0 bases and 13 bases respectively, with 10 bases between them. The V gene's germline CDR1 is DFQATT and CDR2 SNEGSKA (reference sequence). The CDR3 is CSARDPEGQFF. CDR3 coding DNA: TGCAGTGCTAGAGATCCCGAGGGACAGTTCTTC.

This sequence joins TRBV11-2 and TRBJ2-7, with 7 bases aligning to TRBD1. The junction had 7 bases not matched to a gene; V was cut back by 3 bases and J by 2 bases. This CDR3 is 15 amino acids long. Germline V lookup: CDR1 SGHAT, CDR2 FQNNGV. CDR3 nucleotides: TGTGCCAGCAGCTTCGACAGGGACGCCGCCTACGAGCAGTACTTC. As protein: CASSFDRDAAYEQYF.

The chain has TRBV15 and TRBJ2-1; the D is unclear. Germline V gene sequence: CDR1 LNHNV, CDR2 YYDKDF (reference sequence). The ends were cut back, 8 bases at V and 0 bases at J, with 14 bases in the middle. This CDR3 is 15 amino acids long. CDR3 region: CATAPGRSSYNEQFF. The CDR3 nucleotides are TGTGCCACCGCGCCTGGCAGAAGCTCCTACAATGAGCAGTTCTTC.

The J gene is TRBJ2-1, the V gene TRBV6-5; 13 nucleotides line up with TRBD2. This CDR3 is built from 15 residues. The junction had 4 bases not matched to a gene; V was cut back by 5 bases and J by 6 bases. Germline V gives CDR1 MNHEY, CDR2 SVGAGI. In DNA form, the CDR3 reads TGTGCCAGCAGTCTCGGACTAGCGGGAGTCAATGAGCAGTTCTTC. Protein sequence: CASSLGLAGVNEQFF.

This chain connects TRBV14 to TRBJ1-2; 11 nucleotides agree with TRBD1. Germline CDR1 reads SGHDN; CDR2 reads FVKESK. The CDR3 spans 15 residues. Trimming at V came to 1 base and at J to 11 bases, leaving 9 bases not matched to a gene. The CDR3 spells CASSQVGGTGGPYTF. CDR3 nucleotide sequence: TGTGCCAGCAGCCAAGTAGGGGGGACAGGGGGACCGTACACCTTC.

The chain combines TRBV18 with TRBJ2-1, with no clear D. This CDR3 is built from 16 residues. V was pared by 4 bases and J by 0 bases, with 13 bases between. Germline CDR1 is KGHSH and CDR2 is LQKENI. The DNA for the CDR3 is TGTGCCAGCTCACTAGAGGTGGGTAGCTCCTACAATGAGCAGTTCTTC. Its translation is CASSLEVGSSYNEQFF.

The table lists this clone with a count of one. The rearrangement links TRBV27 to TRBJ1-2; the D gene is possibly TRBD1 (5 bases). With 3 bases removed from V and 5 bases from J, the gap between germline ends came to 13 bases. The CDR3 runs 14 residues. Germline V gene lookup returns CDR1 MNHEY and CDR2 SMNVEV (reference sequence). The CDR3 DNA reads as TGTGCCAGCAGTTTTCACCAGGGCAGATATGGCTACACCTTC. Its protein is CASSFHQGRYGYTF.

The rearrangement uses TRBV27 and TRBJ1-1, with D possibly TRBD1 on 5 matching bases. The CDR3 is 14 amino acids. Trimming shortened V by 0 bases and J by 5 bases, and 10 bases separated the two germline ends. The germline CDR1 and CDR2 sequences are MNHEY and SMNVEV (reference sequence). CDR3: CASSLSGASTEAFF. The DNA of the CDR3 is TGTGCCAGCAGTTTATCAGGGGCGTCGACTGAAGCTTTCTTT.